The clone carrying this TCR beta chain counts as medium-sized. The antigen remains unidentified. These data are taken from a study of OX40 agonist ivuxolimab in advanced cancers. Study-level results: Clonal expansion from baseline to week 6 occurred in both CD4+ and CD8+ T cells. Mean expanded clone counts were higher in CD8+ than CD4+ T cells.

CDR1 SEHNR and CDR2 FQNEAQ come from the germline V gene (reference sequence). V was cut by 1 base and J by 3 bases, with 12 bases left in between. CDR3 length equals 15 residues. Using immunoSEQ multiplex PCR, the repertoire was profiled, and TCRdb retains in-frame clones only, with some absent. In the table there are tens of thousands of clones, approximately 90% of which are singletons. J is TRBJ1-2 and V is TRBV7-9; D gene uncertain. Sequencing was performed on CD4+ or CD8+ T cells sorted from blood, taken in a trial of the OX40 agonist ivuxolimab. This TCR came from an adult with an advanced solid tumor such as melanoma, head and neck, liver or kidney cancer. CDR3 amino acids: CASSLVEGLDYGYTF. CDR3 sequence (DNA): TGTGCCAGCAGCTTAGTGGAGGGCCTGGACTATGGCTACACCTTC.